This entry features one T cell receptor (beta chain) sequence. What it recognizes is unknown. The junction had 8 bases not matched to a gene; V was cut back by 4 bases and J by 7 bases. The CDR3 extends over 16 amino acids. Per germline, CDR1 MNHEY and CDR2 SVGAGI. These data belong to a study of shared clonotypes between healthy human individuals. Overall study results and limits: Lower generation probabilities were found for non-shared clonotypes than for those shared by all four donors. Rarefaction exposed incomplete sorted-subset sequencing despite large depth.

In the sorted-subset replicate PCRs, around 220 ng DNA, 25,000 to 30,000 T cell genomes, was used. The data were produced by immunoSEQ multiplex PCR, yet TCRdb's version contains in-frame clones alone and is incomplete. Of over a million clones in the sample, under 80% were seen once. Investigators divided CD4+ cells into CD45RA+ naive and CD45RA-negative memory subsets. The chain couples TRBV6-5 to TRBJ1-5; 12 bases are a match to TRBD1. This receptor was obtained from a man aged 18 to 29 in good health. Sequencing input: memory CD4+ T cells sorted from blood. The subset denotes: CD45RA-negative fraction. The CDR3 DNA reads TGTGCCAGCAGTTCCGGGACAGGGGGCTTCGGGCAGCCCCAGCATTTT. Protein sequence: CASSSGTGGFGQPQHF.